This T cell receptor (beta chain) was captured by sequencing in a study of shared clonotypes between healthy human individuals. The CDR3 totals 15 residues. Trimming took off 6 bases at V and 1 base at J, with 15 bases between the two ends. Per germline, CDR1 MDHEN and CDR2 SYDVKM. The protocol was immunoSEQ multiplex PCR, while the TCRdb copy is restricted to in-frame clones and leaves out a portion. This sample has around 2.5 million clones, with over 85% found just once. Material for sequencing was naive CD4+ T cells from PBMCs. The subset denotes: CD45RA+ positively selected. The sequence derives from a young man in good health. Some clones in this sample may be carry-over from other donors' samples. The V and J genes are TRBV28 and TRBJ1-1; D gene uncertain. CDR3 DNA: TGTGCCAGCAGCACGCCCAGCGGGGAGAACACTGAAGCTTTCTTT. Residues: CASSTPSGENTEAFF.